This T cell receptor (beta chain) was documented in a study of T cell repertoires in cytomegalovirus infection. Study in general: Based on public TCR beta signatures, there were indications of CMV infection and of a matching HLA type.

This CDR3 comprises 14 residues. V was clipped by 2 bases and J by 2 bases, with 8 bases between them. CDR1 LNHDA and CDR2 SQIVND come from the germline V gene (reference sequence). TCRdb analysed the reads with MiXCR anew, one entry per CDR3 protein. The repertoire consists of more than 650,000 distinct CDR3 sequences, with 35% occurring once and the leading ten covering roughly 2.9%. This clonotype was seen only a few times. Its antigen is not identified. General study points: In two of eight donors, the top clonotype was HLA-C-restricted CMV-specific.

The sequence derives from a human donor in good health (CMV status not recorded). Some clones in this sample may be carry-over from other donors' samples. J is TRBJ2-3 and V is TRBV19; D is ambiguous. Sequenced input: PBMCs. Here the CDR3 DNA reads TGTGCCAGTAGTATATCCAGGCCCACAGATACGCAGTATTTT. It translates to CASSISRPTDTQYF. Full variable domain (outside the CDR3, taken from reference TRBV19 and TRBJ2-3): DGGITQSPKYLFRKEGQNVTLSCEQNLNHDAMYWYRQDPGQGLRLIYYSQIVNDFQKGDIAEGYSVSREKKESFPLTVTSAQKNPTAFYLCASSISRPTDTQYFGPGTRLTVL.